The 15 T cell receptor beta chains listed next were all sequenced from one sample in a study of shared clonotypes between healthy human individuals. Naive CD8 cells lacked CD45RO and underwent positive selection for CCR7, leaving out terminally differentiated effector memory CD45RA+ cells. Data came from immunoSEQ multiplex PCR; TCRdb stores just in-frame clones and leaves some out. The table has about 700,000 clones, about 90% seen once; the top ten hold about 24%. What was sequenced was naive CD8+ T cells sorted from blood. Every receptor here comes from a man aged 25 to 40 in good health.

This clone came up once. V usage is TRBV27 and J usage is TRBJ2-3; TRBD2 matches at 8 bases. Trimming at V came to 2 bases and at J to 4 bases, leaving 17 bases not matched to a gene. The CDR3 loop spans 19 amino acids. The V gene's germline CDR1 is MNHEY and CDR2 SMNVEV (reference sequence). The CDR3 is CASSLVASGRPVRSDTQYF. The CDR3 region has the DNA TGTGCCAGCAGTTTAGTTGCTAGCGGGCGACCGGTCCGGTCAGATACGCAGTATTTT.

CDR3 sequence reads: CSVDITGGDEQFF. In nucleotides, the CDR3 is TGCAGCGTTGACATAACAGGGGGCGATGAGCAGTTCTTC. V gene TRBV29-1 combines with J gene TRBJ2-1, with 9 bases that match TRBD1. The germline V gene encodes CDR1 SQVTM and CDR2 ANQGSEA. The trim removed 3 bases at V and 8 bases at J, leaving 5 bases unmatched. The length of the CDR3 is 13 residues.

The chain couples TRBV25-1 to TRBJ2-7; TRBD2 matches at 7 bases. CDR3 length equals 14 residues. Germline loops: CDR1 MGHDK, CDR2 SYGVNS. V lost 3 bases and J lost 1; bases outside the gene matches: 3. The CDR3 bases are TGTGCCAGCAGTGACACTAGCGCGTCCTACGAGCAGTACTTC. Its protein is CASSDTSASYEQYF.

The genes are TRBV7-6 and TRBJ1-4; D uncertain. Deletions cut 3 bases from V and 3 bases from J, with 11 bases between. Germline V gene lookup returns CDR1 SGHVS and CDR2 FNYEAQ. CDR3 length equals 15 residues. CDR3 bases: TGTGCCAGCAGCTTTGATATGAGGGCTAATGAAAAACTGTTTTTT. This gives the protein CASSFDMRANEKLFF.

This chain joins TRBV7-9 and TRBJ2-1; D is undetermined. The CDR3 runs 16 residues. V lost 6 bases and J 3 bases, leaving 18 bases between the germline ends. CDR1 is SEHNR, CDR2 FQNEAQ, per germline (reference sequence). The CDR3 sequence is CASSSTGRDSYNEQFF. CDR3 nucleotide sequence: TGTGCCAGCAGTTCCACCGGTAGGGATAGCTACAATGAGCAGTTCTTC.

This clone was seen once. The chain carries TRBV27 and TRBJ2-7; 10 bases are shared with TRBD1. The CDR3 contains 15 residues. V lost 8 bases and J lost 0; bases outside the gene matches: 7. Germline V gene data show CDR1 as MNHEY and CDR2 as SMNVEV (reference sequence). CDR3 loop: CASGDRGHSSYEQYF. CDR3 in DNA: TGTGCCAGCGGGGACAGGGGCCATAGCTCCTACGAGCAGTACTTC.

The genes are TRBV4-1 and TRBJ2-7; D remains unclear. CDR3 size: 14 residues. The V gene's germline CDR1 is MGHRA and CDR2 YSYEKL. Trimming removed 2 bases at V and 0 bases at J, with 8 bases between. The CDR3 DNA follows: TGCGCCAGCAGCCAAATGGAGAGCTCCTACGAGCAGTACTTC. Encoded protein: CASSQMESSYEQYF.

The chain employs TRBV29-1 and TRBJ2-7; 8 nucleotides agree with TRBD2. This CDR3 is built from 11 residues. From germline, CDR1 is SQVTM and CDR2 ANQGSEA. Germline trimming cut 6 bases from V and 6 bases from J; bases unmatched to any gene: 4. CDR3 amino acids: CSVRTSFEQYF. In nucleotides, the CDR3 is TGCAGCGTGCGGACTAGCTTCGAGCAGTACTTC.

CDR3 loop: CASSIRWGQGANSGANVLTF. The CDR3 bases are TGTGCCAGTAGTATAAGGTGGGGACAGGGGGCTAACTCTGGGGCCAACGTCCTGACTTTC. The rearrangement joins TRBV19 to TRBJ2-6, with 12 bases lining up with TRBD1. V lost 2 bases and J lost 0; bases outside the gene matches: 8. Germline V CDR1 and CDR2: LNHDA, SQIVND (reference sequence). The CDR3 is made up of 20 amino acids.

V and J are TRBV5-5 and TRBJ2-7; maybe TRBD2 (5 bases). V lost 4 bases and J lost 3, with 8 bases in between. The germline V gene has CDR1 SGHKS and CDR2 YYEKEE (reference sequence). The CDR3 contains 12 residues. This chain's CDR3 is CASSGLYYEQYF. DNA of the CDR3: TGTGCCAGCAGCGGACTTTACTACGAGCAGTACTTC.

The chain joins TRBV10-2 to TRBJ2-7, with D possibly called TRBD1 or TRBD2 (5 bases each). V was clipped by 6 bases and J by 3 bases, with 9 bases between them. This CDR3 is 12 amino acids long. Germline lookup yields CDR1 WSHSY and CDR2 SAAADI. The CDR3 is CASRGDRYEQYF. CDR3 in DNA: TGCGCCAGCAGAGGGGACCGCTACGAGCAGTACTTC.

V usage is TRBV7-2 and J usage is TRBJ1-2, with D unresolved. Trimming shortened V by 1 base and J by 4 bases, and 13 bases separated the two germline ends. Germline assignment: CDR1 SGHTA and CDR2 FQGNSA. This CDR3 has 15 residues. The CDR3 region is CASSLDGLAFYGYTF. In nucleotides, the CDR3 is TGTGCCAGCAGCTTAGACGGGCTGGCGTTCTATGGCTACACCTTC.

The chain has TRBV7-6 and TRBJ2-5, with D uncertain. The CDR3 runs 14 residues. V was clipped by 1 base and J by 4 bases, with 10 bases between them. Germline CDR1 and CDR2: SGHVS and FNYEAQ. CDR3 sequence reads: CASSLVHIGETQYF. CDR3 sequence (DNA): TGTGCCAGCAGCTTAGTTCATATCGGAGAGACCCAGTACTTC.

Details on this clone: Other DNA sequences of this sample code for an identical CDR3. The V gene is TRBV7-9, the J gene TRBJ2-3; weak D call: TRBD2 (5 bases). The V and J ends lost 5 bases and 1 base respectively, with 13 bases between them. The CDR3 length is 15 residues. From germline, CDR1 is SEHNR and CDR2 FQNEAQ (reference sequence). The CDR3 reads CASSPTSGGTDTQYF. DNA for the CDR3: TGTGCCAGCAGCCCAACAAGCGGAGGCACAGATACGCAGTATTTT.

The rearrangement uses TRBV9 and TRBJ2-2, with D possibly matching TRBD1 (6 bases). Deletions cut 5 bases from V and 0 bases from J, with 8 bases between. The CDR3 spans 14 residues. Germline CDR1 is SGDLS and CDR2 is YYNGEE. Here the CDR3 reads CASRGHPNTGELFF. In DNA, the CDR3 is TGTGCCAGCAGGGGACACCCGAACACCGGGGAGCTGTTTTTT.